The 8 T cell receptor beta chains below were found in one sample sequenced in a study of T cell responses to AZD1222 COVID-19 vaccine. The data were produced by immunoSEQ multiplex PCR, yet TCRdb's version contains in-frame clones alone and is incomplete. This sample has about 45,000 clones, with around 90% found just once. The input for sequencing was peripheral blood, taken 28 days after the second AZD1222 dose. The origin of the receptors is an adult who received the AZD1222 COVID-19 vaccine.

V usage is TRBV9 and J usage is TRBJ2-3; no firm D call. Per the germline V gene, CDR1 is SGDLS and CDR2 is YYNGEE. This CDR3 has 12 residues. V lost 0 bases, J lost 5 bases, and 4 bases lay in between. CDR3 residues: CASSVDKDTQYF. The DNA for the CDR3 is TGTGCCAGCAGCGTAGATAAAGATACGCAGTATTTT. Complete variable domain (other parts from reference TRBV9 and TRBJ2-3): DSGVTQTPKHLITATGQRVTLRCSPRSGDLSVYWYQQSLDQGLQFLIQYYNGEERAKGNILERFSAQQFPDLHSELNLSSLELGDSALYFCASSVDKDTQYFGPGTRLTVL.

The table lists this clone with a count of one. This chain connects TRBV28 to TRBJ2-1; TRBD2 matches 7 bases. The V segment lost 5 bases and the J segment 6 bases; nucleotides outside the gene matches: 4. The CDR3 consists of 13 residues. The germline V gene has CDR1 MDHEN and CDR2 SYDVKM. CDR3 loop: CASSLGTINEQFF. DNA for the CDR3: TGTGCCAGCAGTCTTGGGACTATCAATGAGCAGTTCTTC.

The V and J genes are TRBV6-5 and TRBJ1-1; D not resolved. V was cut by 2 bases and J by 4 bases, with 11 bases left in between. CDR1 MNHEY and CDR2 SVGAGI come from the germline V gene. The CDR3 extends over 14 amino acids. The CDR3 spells CASSYAERPTEAFF. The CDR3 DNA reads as TGTGCCAGCAGTTACGCGGAGAGGCCCACTGAAGCTTTCTTT.

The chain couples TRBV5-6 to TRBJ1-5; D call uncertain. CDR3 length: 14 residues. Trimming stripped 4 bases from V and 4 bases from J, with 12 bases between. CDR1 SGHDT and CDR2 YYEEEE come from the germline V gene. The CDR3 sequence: CASSLREVNQPQHF. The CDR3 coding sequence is TGTGCCAGCAGCCTCCGGGAAGTTAATCAGCCCCAGCATTTT.

CDR3 protein: CASRLALTSTEAFF. The CDR3 DNA reads TGTGCCAGCAGACTAGCACTCACATCCACTGAAGCTTTCTTT. The chain links TRBV6-5 to TRBJ1-1; D is ambiguous. CDR1 MNHEY and CDR2 SVGAGI come from the germline V gene. This CDR3 is 14 amino acids long. V was clipped by 6 bases and J by 4 bases, with 15 bases between them.

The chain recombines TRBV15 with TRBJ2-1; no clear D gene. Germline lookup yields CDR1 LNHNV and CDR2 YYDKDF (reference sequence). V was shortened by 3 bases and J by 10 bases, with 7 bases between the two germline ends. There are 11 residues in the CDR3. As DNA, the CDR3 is TGTGCCACCAGCAGGTTAAGGGAGCAGTTCTTC. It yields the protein CATSRLREQFF.

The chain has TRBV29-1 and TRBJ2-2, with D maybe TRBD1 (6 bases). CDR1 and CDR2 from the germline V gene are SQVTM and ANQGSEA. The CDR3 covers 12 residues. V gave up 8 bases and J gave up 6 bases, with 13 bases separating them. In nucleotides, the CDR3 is TGCAGCTTTTACAGGGTCCCCGGGGAGCTGTTTTTT. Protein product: CSFYRVPGELFF.

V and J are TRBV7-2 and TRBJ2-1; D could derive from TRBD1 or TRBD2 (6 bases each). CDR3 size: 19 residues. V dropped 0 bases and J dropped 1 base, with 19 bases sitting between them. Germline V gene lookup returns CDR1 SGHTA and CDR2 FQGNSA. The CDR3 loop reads CASSLALGWRDNSYNEQFF. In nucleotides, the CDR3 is TGTGCCAGCAGCTTAGCCCTGGGGTGGCGGGACAATTCCTACAATGAGCAGTTCTTC.